The 5 T cell receptor beta chains below were found in one sample sequenced in a study of cytomegalovirus exposure and HLA in healthy donors. PCR amplification relied on 60 Vbeta primers (plus 13 Jbeta primers). Using immunoSEQ multiplex PCR, the repertoire was profiled, and TCRdb retains in-frame clones only, with some absent. The table lists about 82,000 clones, 65% to 85% of them singletons, with 2.5% to 4% in the top ten. The sequencing sample was made of PBMCs. The receptors derive from a man aged 50 to 59 in good health and CMV-seronegative.

V and J are TRBV6-5 and TRBJ2-7, with a weak D call TRBD1 (5 bases). This CDR3 has 12 amino acids. Trimming took off 5 bases at V and 12 bases at J, with 17 bases between the two ends. The V gene's germline CDR1 is MNHEY and CDR2 SVGAGI. The chain's CDR3 is CASSEGGARPYF. In DNA form, the CDR3 reads TGTGCCAGCAGTGAAGGTGGGGCCAGACCGTACTTC.

J is TRBJ2-3 and V is TRBV10-3; 10 positions agree with TRBD1. This CDR3 is built from 14 residues. The germline V gene has CDR1 ENHRY and CDR2 SYGVKD. The V gene end was trimmed by 6 bases and the J gene end by 3 bases; junction bases not matched to a gene: 3. The CDR3: CAIRPGQGTDTQYF. For the CDR3, the DNA is TGTGCCATCAGACCGGGACAGGGGACAGATACGCAGTATTTT.

This chain connects TRBV2 to TRBJ1-5; D unclear. Germline V gene lookup returns CDR1 SNHLY and CDR2 FYNNEI. The V gene lost 4 bases and the J gene lost 3 bases, with 10 bases spanning the gap. The CDR3 is 14 amino acids. For the CDR3, the DNA is TGTGCCAGCAGTGTCCGGGTGCTCAATCAGCCCCAGCATTTT. Protein: CASSVRVLNQPQHF.

This clone was observed a handful of times. This chain connects TRBV6-5 to TRBJ2-6, with unresolved D. The CDR3 runs 13 residues. V dropped 7 bases and J dropped 2 bases, with 6 bases sitting between them. Germline CDR1 MNHEY, CDR2 SVGAGI. CDR3 sequence (DNA): TGTGCCAGCATTTCTCCTGGGGCCAACGTCCTGACTTTC. Protein sequence: CASISPGANVLTF.

The J gene is TRBJ1-3, the V gene TRBV5-1; perhaps TRBD1 as D (5 bases). Trimming left V 5 bases short and J 4 bases short, with 10 bases between. This CDR3 comprises 13 residues. Germline V CDR1 and CDR2: SGHRS, YFSETQ. CDR3 loop: CASRPTVGNTIYF. CDR3 in DNA: TGCGCCAGCAGACCGACAGTAGGAAACACCATATATTTT.